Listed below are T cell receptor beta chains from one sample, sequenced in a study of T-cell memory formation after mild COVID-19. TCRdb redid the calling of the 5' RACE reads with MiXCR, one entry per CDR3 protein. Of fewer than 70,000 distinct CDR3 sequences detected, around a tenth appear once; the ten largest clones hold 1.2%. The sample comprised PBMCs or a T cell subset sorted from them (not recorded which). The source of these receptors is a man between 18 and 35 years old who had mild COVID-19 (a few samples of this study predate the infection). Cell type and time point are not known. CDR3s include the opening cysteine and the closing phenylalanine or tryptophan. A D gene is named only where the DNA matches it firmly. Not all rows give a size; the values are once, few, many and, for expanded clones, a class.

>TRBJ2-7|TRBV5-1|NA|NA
CASSQGLGRWEQYF
TGCGCCAGCAGCCAGGGCCTAGGGCGGTGGGAGCAGTACTTC
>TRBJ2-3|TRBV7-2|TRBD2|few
CASSLAGGPSDTQYF
TGTGCCAGCAGCCTAGCGGGGGGGCCTTCAGATACGCAGTATTTT
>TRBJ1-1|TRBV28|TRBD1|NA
CASSLRTGGTEAFF
TGTGCCAGCAGTCTTAGGACAGGGGGGACTGAAGCTTTCTTT
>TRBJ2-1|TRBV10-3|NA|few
CASTEGELYNEQFF
TGTGCCTCTACCGAAGGGGAGCTCTACAATGAGCAGTTCTTC
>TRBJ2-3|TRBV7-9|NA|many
CASSLMGGTDTQYF
TGTGCCAGCAGCTTAATGGGGGGCACAGATACGCAGTATTTT
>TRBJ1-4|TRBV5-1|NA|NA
CASSPTGSRLEKLFF
TGCGCCAGCAGCCCAACAGGGTCCCGCCTAGAAAAACTGTTTTTT
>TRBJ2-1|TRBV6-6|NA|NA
CASRLGGSYNEQFF
TGTGCCAGCAGACTGGGCGGGTCCTACAATGAGCAGTTCTTC
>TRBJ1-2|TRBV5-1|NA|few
CASSLQDPGYGYTF
TGCGCCAGCAGCTTACAGGATCCTGGCTATGGCTACACCTTC
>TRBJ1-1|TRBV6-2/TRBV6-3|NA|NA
CASNTNWGTEAFF
TGTGCCAGCAACACCAACTGGGGCACTGAAGCTTTCTTT
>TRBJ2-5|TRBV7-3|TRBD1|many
CASSPSGTEETQYF
TGTGCCAGCAGCCCTTCCGGGACAGAAGAGACCCAGTACTTC
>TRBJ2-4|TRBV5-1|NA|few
CASSLGTVNIQYF
TGCGCCAGCAGCTTGGGGACAGTAAACATTCAGTACTTC
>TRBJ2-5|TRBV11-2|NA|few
CATGPRWSETQYF
TGTGCCACCGGGCCCAGGTGGTCAGAGACCCAGTACTTC
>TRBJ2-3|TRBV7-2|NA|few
CASSSTLGLGDTQYF
TGTGCCAGCAGCTCCACCCTTGGTTTGGGAGATACGCAGTATTTT
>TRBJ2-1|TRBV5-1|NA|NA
CASSFGGRGNNEQFF
TGCGCCAGCAGCTTCGGGGGCAGGGGTAACAATGAGCAGTTCTTC
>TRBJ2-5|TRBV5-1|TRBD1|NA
CASSSRGLGETQYF
TGCGCCAGCAGCTCCAGGGGGCTCGGAGAGACCCAGTACTTC
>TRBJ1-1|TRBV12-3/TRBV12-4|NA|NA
CASSAQSEAFF
TGTGCCAGCAGTGCCCAGAGTGAAGCTTTCTTT
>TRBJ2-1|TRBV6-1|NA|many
CASSEYSYNEQFF
TGTGCCAGCAGTGAATACAGTTACAATGAGCAGTTCTTC
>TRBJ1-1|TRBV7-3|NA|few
CASSIQGGEAFF
TGTGCCAGCAGCATACAGGGTGGTGAAGCTTTCTTT
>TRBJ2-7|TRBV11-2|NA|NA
CASSLHSYEQYF
TGTGCCAGCAGCTTACACTCCTACGAGCAGTACTTC
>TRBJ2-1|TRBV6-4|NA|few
CASRWGLSYNEQFF
TGTGCCAGCAGATGGGGGTTATCCTACAATGAGCAGTTCTTC
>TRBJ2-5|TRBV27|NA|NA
CASSQRQVLQETQYF
TGTGCCAGCAGCCAGAGACAGGTTCTACAAGAGACCCAGTACTTC
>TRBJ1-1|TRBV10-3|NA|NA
CAISGSSGNTEAFF
TGTGCCATCAGTGGGAGTTCAGGGAACACTGAAGCTTTCTTT
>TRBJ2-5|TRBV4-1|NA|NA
CASSQGLGGGWETQYF
TGCGCCAGCAGCCAAGGTCTGGGGGGGGGCTGGGAGACCCAGTACTTC
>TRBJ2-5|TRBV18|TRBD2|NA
CASSPPTGTSVETQYF
TGTGCCAGCTCACCACCTACCGGGACTAGCGTGGAGACCCAGTACTTC
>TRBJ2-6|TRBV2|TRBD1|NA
CASRDRVSGANVLTF
TGTGCCAGCAGGGACAGGGTCTCTGGGGCCAACGTCCTGACTTTC
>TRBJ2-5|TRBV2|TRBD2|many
CASSEVLAGAQETQYF
TGTGCCAGCAGTGAAGTTCTAGCGGGGGCCCAAGAGACCCAGTACTTC
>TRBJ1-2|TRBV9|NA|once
CASSPGQALTGGYTF
TGTGCCAGCAGCCCCGGTCAGGCCCTAACGGGGGGCTACACCTTC
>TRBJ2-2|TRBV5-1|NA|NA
CASSLDGSPGELFF
TGCGCCAGCAGCTTGGACGGGTCCCCCGGGGAGCTGTTTTTT
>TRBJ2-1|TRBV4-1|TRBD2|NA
CASSLQWRGYNEQFF
TGCGCCAGCAGCCTACAGTGGCGGGGGTACAATGAGCAGTTCTTC
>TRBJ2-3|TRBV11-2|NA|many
CASSPRSDTQYF
TGTGCCAGCAGCCCCCGATCGGATACGCAGTATTTT
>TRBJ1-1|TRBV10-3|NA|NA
CAMSPGSNTEAFF
TGTGCCATGAGCCCGGGTAGTAACACTGAAGCTTTCTTT
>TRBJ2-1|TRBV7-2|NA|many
CASSLAGTSNEQFF
TGTGCCAGCAGCTTAGCCGGGACGAGCAATGAGCAGTTCTTC
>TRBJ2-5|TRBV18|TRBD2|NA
CASSPRVAGEVETQYF
TGTGCCAGCTCACCACGCGTAGCGGGGGAGGTGGAGACCCAGTACTTC
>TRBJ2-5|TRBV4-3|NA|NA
CASSQDLSGQETQYF
TGCGCCAGCAGCCAAGATCTAAGCGGACAAGAGACCCAGTACTTC
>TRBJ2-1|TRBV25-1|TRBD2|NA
CASSANSGARNNEQFF
TGTGCCAGCAGTGCAAATAGCGGGGCTAGGAACAATGAGCAGTTCTTC
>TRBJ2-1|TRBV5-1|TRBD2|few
CASSPSGELFEQFF
TGCGCCAGCAGCCCTAGCGGGGAGCTTTTTGAGCAGTTCTTC
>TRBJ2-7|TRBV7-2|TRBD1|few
CASSNPDRGRFEQYF
TGTGCCAGCAGCAATCCTGACAGGGGGCGCTTCGAGCAGTACTTC
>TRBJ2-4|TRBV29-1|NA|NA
CSVEEGNKNIQYF
TGCAGCGTTGAAGAGGGGAACAAAAACATTCAGTACTTC
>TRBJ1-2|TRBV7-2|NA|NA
CASSPTQADPYGYTF
TGTGCCAGCAGCCCAACACAGGCCGACCCCTATGGCTACACCTTC
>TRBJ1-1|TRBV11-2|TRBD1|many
CASSSPGGTARNTEAFF
TGTGCCAGCAGCTCCCCAGGGGGTACGGCAAGGAACACTGAAGCTTTCTTT
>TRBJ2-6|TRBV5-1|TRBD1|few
CASSFMTGAAGANVLTF
TGCGCCAGCAGCTTCATGACAGGGGCAGCTGGGGCCAACGTCCTGACTTTC
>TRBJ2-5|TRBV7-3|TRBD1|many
CASSLRAQGPQETQYF
TGTGCCAGCAGCCTAAGGGCACAGGGGCCCCAAGAGACCCAGTACTTC
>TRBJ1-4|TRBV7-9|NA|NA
CASRLILEEKLFF
TGTGCCAGCAGACTTATACTGGAAGAAAAACTGTTTTTT
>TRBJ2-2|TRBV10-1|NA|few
CASRDGQSGELFF
TGCGCCAGCAGAGATGGACAGTCCGGGGAGCTGTTTTTT
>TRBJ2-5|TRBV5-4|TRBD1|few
CASSPTGGAGETQYF
TGTGCCAGCAGCCCGACAGGGGGCGCAGGAGAGACCCAGTACTTC
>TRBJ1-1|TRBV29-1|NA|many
CSVALLGNTEAFF
TGCAGCGTTGCCCTCTTGGGTAACACTGAAGCTTTCTTT
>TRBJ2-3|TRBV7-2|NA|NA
CASSLGGRRTDTQYF
TGTGCCAGCAGCTTGGGGGGCCGACGGACAGATACGCAGTATTTT